Listed below are T cell receptor beta chains from one sample, sequenced in a study of response to subunit inactivated influenza vaccine. TCRdb independently ran MiXCR on the RT-PCR reads; one entry per CDR3 protein. The repertoire has roughly 620,000 distinct CDR3 sequences, about 10% of them found once; the top ten carry 11%. The same sample was also used in a study of T cells expressing NK-cell markers.

Specimen: PBMCs from blood, collected on the day of vaccination. The receptor source for this set is a man between 50 and 59 years old who received an inactivated influenza vaccine. CDR3s include the opening cysteine and the closing phenylalanine or tryptophan. The D gene is left open where the match is weak. Part of the rows lack a size; the others show once, few, many or a class for expanded clones.

j_call d_call v_call clone_size cdr3_nt cdr3_aa
TRBJ2-7 TRBD1 TRBV10-3 - TGTGCCATCAGTGAGTCGATGGGGACAGGTGATTACGAGCAGTACTTC CAISESMGTGDYEQYF
TRBJ2-7 TRBD2 TRBV7-3 - TGTGCCAGCAGCTTAACGCGTACTAGCGGGAGCTACGAGCAGTACTTC CASSLTRTSGSYEQYF
TRBJ2-1 - TRBV9 - TGTGCCAGCAGCCCCACCCCTAGCGTAACTACAATGAAGCAGTTCTTC CASSPTPSVTTMKQFF
TRBJ2-1 - TRBV9 - TGTGCCAGCAGCGTAGGAGGTGGAGGTAGTCACAATGAGCAGTTCTTC CASSVGGGGSHNEQFF
TRBJ2-7 TRBD2 TRBV5-5 few TGTGCCAGCAGCTTGGAGGCGGGAGGGTGGTACGAGCAGTACTTC CASSLEAGGWYEQYF
TRBJ2-2 - TRBV19 - TGTGCCAGTAGTATAGCAGGGACACCCGGGGAGCTGTTTTTT CASSIAGTPGELFF
TRBJ2-1 TRBD2 TRBV12-3/TRBV12-4 few TGTGCCAGCACAAACGCGGGGGAGGCCTACAATGAGCAGTTCTTC CASTNAGEAYNEQFF
TRBJ2-3 TRBD2 TRBV7-9 few TGTGCCAGCAGCACCAGGGGACTAGCGGTTCTAGATACGCAGTATTTT CASSTRGLAVLDTQYF
TRBJ2-3 - TRBV7-8 many TGTGCCAGCAGCTCCTCGTTTGCAGGGACTAGCACAGATACGCAGTATTTT CASSSSFAGTSTDTQYF
TRBJ2-7 TRBD1 TRBV5-1 - TGCGCCAGCAGCTACCGGACAGGGGGAAATTACGAGCAGTACTTC CASSYRTGGNYEQYF
TRBJ2-2 - TRBV20-1 - TGCAGTGCCAGGACGGTGAACACCGGGGAGCTGTTTTTT CSARTVNTGELFF
TRBJ2-7 TRBD1 TRBV7-2 few TGTGCCAGCAGCTTACTTGGCCAGGGGGTCTACGAGCAGTACTTC CASSLLGQGVYEQYF
TRBJ2-4 TRBD1 TRBV7-3 few TGTGCCAGCAGCTTAGGTGGCCAGGGGGCAAACATTCAGTACTTC CASSLGGQGANIQYF
TRBJ2-3 - TRBV28 few TGTGCCACACAACTCACAGATACGCAGTATTTT CATQLTDTQYF
TRBJ1-1 TRBD1 TRBV7-2 - TGTGCCAGCAGCGTCCGACAGGGGACTAACACTGAAGCTTTCTTT CASSVRQGTNTEAFF
TRBJ2-5 - TRBV28 few TGTGCCAGCAAGGGGGGGGCAACTGGGGAGACCCAGTACTTC CASKGGATGETQYF
TRBJ1-5 - TRBV7-9 many TGTGCCAGCAGCTTAGCGGGGATGGAGGAGAGCAATCAGCCCCAGCATTTT CASSLAGMEESNQPQHF
TRBJ2-7 - TRBV5-1 - TGCGCCAGCAGCTTGGCCATCGAGTACTACGAGCAGTACTTC CASSLAIEYYEQYF
TRBJ1-2 - TRBV5-6 - TGTGCCAGCAGCTTGGACGGCGGGCCCTATGGCTACACCTTC CASSLDGGPYGYTF
TRBJ2-5 - TRBV15 few TGTGCCACCGGACCAAACCAAGAGACCCAGTACTTC CATGPNQETQYF
TRBJ2-2 - TRBV7-9 - TGTGCCAGCAGCCGAAGACTAGGCATGTCGAACACCGGGGAGCTGTTTTTT CASSRRLGMSNTGELFF
TRBJ2-5 - TRBV6-1 - TGTGCCAGCAGGCCTTACTACGGACAGCACCAGGAGACCCAGTACTTC CASRPYYGQHQETQYF
TRBJ1-3 - TRBV20-1 few TGCAGTGCTTATCAGGGGGGAAACACCATATATTTT CSAYQGGNTIYF
TRBJ2-3 - TRBV6-5 many TGTGCCAGCAGTTGGACAGCGCCGAGCACAGATACGCAGTATTTT CASSWTAPSTDTQYF
TRBJ2-2 - TRBV12-3/TRBV12-4 - TGTGCCAGCAGTTTGGGGACAAACACCGGGGAGCTGTTTTTT CASSLGTNTGELFF
TRBJ1-2 - TRBV12-3/TRBV12-4 few TGTGCCAGCAGAAGGACAGACTATGGCTACACCTTC CASRRTDYGYTF
TRBJ2-5 - TRBV5-1 - TGCGCCAGCAGCCCTCCCGAGAACGAGACCCAGTACTTC CASSPPENETQYF
TRBJ2-3 - TRBV10-3 few TGTGCCATTACCGACTCACGTAGTACAGATACGCAGTATTTT CAITDSRSTDTQYF
TRBJ1-2 - TRBV12-3/TRBV12-4 - TGTGCCAGCAGCCAGACATCAGGGCATAACTATGGCTACACCTTC CASSQTSGHNYGYTF
TRBJ2-3 TRBD1 TRBV12-3/TRBV12-4 - TGTGCCAGCAACGACAGGGCTCGCACAGATACGCAGTATTTT CASNDRARTDTQYF
TRBJ1-1 TRBD1 TRBV5-1 - TGCGCCAGTAGCAGCACCGGACAGGCGGCCTATTCTGAAGCTTTCTTT CASSSTGQAAYSEAFF
TRBJ2-7 - TRBV20-1 - TGCAGTGCTGGACGGATCAGCTCCTACGAGCAGTACTTC CSAGRISSYEQYF
TRBJ1-6 - TRBV12-3/TRBV12-4 - TGTGCCAGCAGTTGGGAGGGGGGCATTTCACCCCTCCACTTT CASSWEGGISPLHF
TRBJ2-3 - TRBV12-3/TRBV12-4 - TGTGCCAGCAGTTTAGCTCAGGGCTACACAGATACGCAGTATTTT CASSLAQGYTDTQYF
TRBJ1-5 - TRBV7-2 few TGTGCCAGCAGCTTAAGATGGGTCGGACAGCCCCAGCATTTT CASSLRWVGQPQHF
TRBJ2-7 - TRBV6-4 few TGTGCCAGCAGTGATCGGGACCAGAGGACCTACGAGCAGTACTTC CASSDRDQRTYEQYF
TRBJ2-5 - TRBV7-2 - TGTGCCAGCAGCTTTGGAGCGGCAATGGGAGAGACCCAGTACTTC CASSFGAAMGETQYF
TRBJ2-3 TRBD1 TRBV20-1 many TGCAGTGCTAGAAAGCGTAGGGACAGATTCTCAGATACGCAGTATTTT CSARKRRDRFSDTQYF
TRBJ2-2 - TRBV21-1 - TGTGCCAGCGGGGACAACCTTAAAAATCGGCTAGTTTTAGGGGAGCTGTTTTTT CASGDNLKNRLVLGELFF